This TCR beta chain emerged from a study of PD-1 blockade in classical Hodgkin lymphoma. Overall study results and limits: The study found complete responders had baseline diversity similar to newly diagnosed patients.

About this clone itself: Its matching antigen is unknown.

As to time point: cycle 4 day 1 (C4D1), after five to seven weeks of nivolumab. The patients all showed relapse after autologous stem cell transplantation, while their brentuximab vedotin exposure varied. Responses achieved at best were complete response, partial response or progressive disease. Measured with immunoSEQ multiplex PCR; TCRdb has only the in-frame clones, and not every one. Here the sample spans tens of thousands of clones, around four fifths being singletons. The sequence was obtained from a human donor with classical Hodgkin lymphoma. Specimen: peripheral blood mononuclear cells (PBMCs), collected before the fourth cycle of nivolumab.

CDR3 residues: CASSELAASYQETQYF. In DNA, the CDR3 is TGTGCCAGCAGTGAACTAGCGGCCAGCTACCAAGAGACCCAGTACTTC. The chain recombines TRBV2 with TRBJ2-5; TRBD2 matches at 7 bases. The junction had 6 bases not matched to a gene; V was cut back by 2 bases and J by 0 bases. This CDR3 comprises 16 residues. Germline CDR1 reads SNHLY; CDR2 reads FYNNEI.